Listed here are 26 T cell receptor beta chains from one sample, sequenced in a study of shared clonotypes between healthy human individuals. The method was immunoSEQ multiplex PCR; TCRdb's version includes in-frame clones alone and lacks a portion of them. The table shows some 2.1 million clones, with roughly 94% occurring only once. The material sequenced was naive CD4+ T cells sorted from blood. Subset denoted: CD45RA+ positively selected. Receptors originate from a man between 18 and 35 years old in good health.

The chain recombines TRBV5-1 with TRBJ2-3; D is possibly TRBD1 (6 bases). Germline CDR1 and CDR2: SGHRS and YFSETQ. Deletions cut 4 bases from V and 2 bases from J, with 14 bases between. The CDR3 spans 15 residues. DNA for the CDR3: TGCGCCAGCAGCCCGGACAGAGCCCTCACAGATACGCAGTATTTT. It specifies CASSPDRALTDTQYF.

The chain uses TRBV29-1 and TRBJ1-3; 10 bases fit TRBD1. The DNA end is more similar to TRBJ2-2, so the J call may be wrong. Looked up from germline, CDR1 is SQVTM and CDR2 is ANQGSEA. CDR3 length: 14 amino acids. Here the CDR3 DNA reads TGCAGCGCTGCCGGGACAGGGGTCACCGGGGAGCTGTTTTTT. It codes for CSAAGTGVTGELFF.

The chain carries TRBV29-1 and TRBJ1-1; tentative D call: TRBD1 (5 bases). CDR3 length: 14 residues. Trimming removed 3 bases from V and 7 bases from J, with 18 bases in between. Germline loops: CDR1 SQVTM, CDR2 ANQGSEA. The CDR3 spells CSVDLRAWDGEAFF. The DNA for the CDR3 is TGCAGCGTTGACCTGAGGGCATGGGACGGTGAAGCTTTCTTT.

This clone has just one count. The chain recombines TRBV27 with TRBJ2-3, with a tentative D call TRBD2 (6 bases). This CDR3 comprises 17 residues. Germline CDR1 and CDR2: MNHEY and SMNVEV (reference sequence). V dropped 8 bases and J dropped 1 base, with 22 bases sitting between them. The CDR3 here is CASPNTEGKTGTDTQYF. In DNA form, the CDR3 reads TGTGCCAGCCCCAATACGGAGGGAAAAACTGGCACAGATACGCAGTATTTT.

The chain couples TRBV6-1 to TRBJ1-5; D possibly corresponds to TRBD1 (6 bases). There are 15 residues in the CDR3. The germline V gene encodes CDR1 MNHNS and CDR2 SASEGT. The ends were cut back, 4 bases at V and 0 bases at J, with 10 bases in the middle. For the CDR3, the DNA is TGTGCCAGCAGTGCGTACAGGGATAGCAATCAGCCCCAGCATTTT. Its translation is CASSAYRDSNQPQHF.

The rearrangement links TRBV19 to TRBJ1-3; D unclear. The germline CDR1 and CDR2 sequences are LNHDA and SQIVND (reference sequence). The CDR3 extends over 14 amino acids. The V and J ends lost 7 bases and 4 bases respectively, with 14 bases between them. CDR3 coding DNA: TGTGCCAGTACCCAGATCGAGACGGGAAACACCATATATTTT. The encoded protein is CASTQIETGNTIYF.

The chain combines TRBV30 with TRBJ2-7; 9 nucleotides align to TRBD1. The V and J ends lost 3 bases and 2 bases, in that order; junction bases with no gene match: 8. This CDR3 is built from 15 residues. The V gene's germline CDR1 is GTSNPN and CDR2 SVGIG (reference sequence). CDR3 residues: CAWREAGTGTYEQYF. In DNA form, the CDR3 reads TGTGCCTGGAGGGAAGCGGGGACAGGGACCTACGAGCAGTACTTC.

This chain links TRBV5-1 with TRBJ2-5; 7 nucleotides line up with TRBD1. Germline trimming cut 2 bases from V and 2 bases from J; bases unmatched to any gene: 6. Germline V gene sequence: CDR1 SGHRS, CDR2 YFSETQ. The CDR3 loop spans 15 amino acids. CDR3 sequence: CASSFNPQGQETQYF. In nucleotides, the CDR3 is TGCGCCAGCAGCTTTAACCCACAGGGGCAAGAGACCCAGTACTTC.

J is TRBJ1-5 and V is TRBV10-1; D unclear. V was clipped by 3 bases and J by 4 bases, with 7 bases between them. The germline CDR1 and CDR2 sequences are WNHNN and SYGVQD (reference sequence). The CDR3 runs 13 residues. CDR3 sequence: CASSEGRNQPQHF. CDR3 nucleotides: TGCGCCAGCAGTGAAGGCAGGAATCAGCCCCAGCATTTT.

The chain recombines TRBV5-1 with TRBJ1-4; no firm D call. Germline CDR1 SGHRS, CDR2 YFSETQ. The V gene lost 1 base and the J gene lost 0 bases, with 7 bases spanning the gap. The CDR3 consists of 15 residues. CDR3 protein: CASSLTEATNEKLFF. The DNA of the CDR3 is TGCGCCAGCAGCTTGACGGAGGCAACTAATGAAAAACTGTTTTTT. The full variable domain, its missing parts supplied by reference TRBV5-1 and TRBJ1-4, is KAGVTQTPRYLIKTRGQQVTLSCSPISGHRSVSWYQQTPGQGLQFLFEYFSETQRNKGNFPGRFSGRQFSNSRSEMNVSTLELGDSALYLCASSLTEATNEKLFFGSGTQLSVL.

The chain is built from TRBV7-6 and TRBJ2-5; D is possibly TRBD2 (6 bases). The ends were cut back, 3 bases at V and 2 bases at J, with 16 bases in the middle. The CDR3 has 16 residues. Germline V lookup: CDR1 SGHVS, CDR2 FNYEAQ. The CDR3 loop reads CASSLGVTSLQETQYF. CDR3 DNA sequence: TGTGCCAGCAGCTTGGGCGTGACTAGTCTACAAGAGACCCAGTACTTC. Full variable domain (outside the CDR3, taken from reference TRBV7-6 and TRBJ2-5): GAGVSQSPRYKVTKRGQDVALRCDPISGHVSLYWYRQALGQGPEFLTYFNYEAQQDKSGLPNDRFSAERPEGSISTLTIQRTEQRDSAMYRCASSLGVTSLQETQYFGPGTRLLVL.

This chain links TRBV6-5 with TRBJ2-7, with a tentative D call TRBD2 (6 bases). Deletions cut 5 bases from V and 1 base from J, with 12 bases between. The CDR3 covers 14 residues. The V gene's germline CDR1 is MNHEY and CDR2 SVGAGI. As DNA, the CDR3 is TGTGCCAGCAGTAAAGTGGGGGGTTCCTACGAGCAGTACTTC. Its protein is CASSKVGGSYEQYF.

This clone was recorded only once. The CDR3 DNA follows: TGTGCCATCAGTGATAGGGACCCGGGAGGAGATACGCAGTATTTT. Its translation: CAISDRDPGGDTQYF. The genes are TRBV10-3 and TRBJ2-3; 7 positions match TRBD2. The trim removed 3 bases at V and 5 bases at J, leaving 8 bases unmatched. In germline, CDR1 is ENHRY, CDR2 SYGVKD. The CDR3 is 15 residues long.

The rearrangement links TRBV7-2 to TRBJ1-1; no reliable D call. Germline-derived CDR1 and CDR2 are SGHTA and FQGNSA. The length of the CDR3 is 13 residues. V was pared by 5 bases and J by 1 base, with 8 bases between. The CDR3 region is CASSQTENTEAFF. CDR3 DNA sequence: TGTGCCAGCAGCCAGACCGAGAACACTGAAGCTTTCTTT.

The rearrangement links TRBV19 to TRBJ2-7, with D unclear. This CDR3 has 14 amino acids. With 5 bases removed from V and 4 bases from J, the gap between germline ends came to 15 bases. The germline gives CDR1 LNHDA, CDR2 SQIVND (reference sequence). The CDR3 sequence: CASSHGEGWYEQYF. In nucleotides, the CDR3 is TGTGCCAGTAGTCATGGGGAAGGTTGGTACGAGCAGTACTTC.

For this clone: The identical CDR3 is also encoded by other nucleotide sequences in the sample. J is TRBJ2-7 and V is TRBV6-5; D is ambiguous. V lost 2 bases and J lost 3, with 8 bases in between. Germline V lookup: CDR1 MNHEY, CDR2 SVGAGI. CDR3 length equals 13 residues. The CDR3 region is CASSYGQNYEQYF. For the CDR3, the DNA is TGTGCCAGCAGTTACGGGCAAAACTACGAGCAGTACTTC.

As for this clone: An end of the junction does not agree with germline; a read error may underlie this. CDR3 coding DNA: TGTGCCAGCAGCCAAGATCAGTGGGGGGACTATAGCTACACCTTC. Amino acid sequence: CASSQDQWGDYSYTF. This rearrangement joins TRBV4-2 to TRBJ1-2, with a possible D match to TRBD1 (5 bases). This CDR3 contains 15 residues. Germline values: CDR1 LGHNA, CDR2 YNFKEQ.

J is TRBJ2-3 and V is TRBV5-1; TRBD2 matches at 9 bases. V shed 2 bases, J shed 1 base, and the junction held 2 bases outside the gene matches. Germline CDR1 reads SGHRS; CDR2 reads YFSETQ. The CDR3 consists of 15 residues. CDR3 region: CASSFRTSGTDTQYF. Here the CDR3 DNA reads TGCGCCAGCAGCTTTCGGACTAGCGGCACAGATACGCAGTATTTT.

The V call is TRBV18, the J call TRBJ2-7, with 9 bases identical to TRBD1. J was trimmed by 5 bases and V by 5 bases; bases with no gene match: 7. The CDR3 totals 14 residues. Per the germline V gene, CDR1 is KGHSH and CDR2 is LQKENI. As DNA, the CDR3 is TGTGCCAGCTCATCCCGGGGACAGGGCAACGAGCAGTACTTC. Amino acids: CASSSRGQGNEQYF.

The chain recombines TRBV5-1 with TRBJ1-6; D uncertain. CDR1 SGHRS and CDR2 YFSETQ come from the germline V gene. Trimming cost V 3 bases and J 9 bases, with 19 bases left between them. The CDR3 is made up of 16 amino acids. CDR3 amino acids: CASSSGHEVGGSPLHF. The CDR3 DNA reads as TGCGCCAGCAGCTCCGGCCACGAAGTCGGTGGTTCACCCCTCCACTTT.

This chain connects TRBV4-2 to TRBJ1-6; D uncertain. The CDR3 runs to 15 residues. Trimming took off 5 bases at V and 9 bases at J, with 17 bases between the two ends. CDR1 and CDR2 from the germline V gene are LGHNA and YNFKEQ. The chain's CDR3 is CASSLARTDGSPLHF. The CDR3 region has the DNA TGTGCCAGCAGCTTGGCCCGGACGGACGGTTCACCCCTCCACTTT.

A single count supports this clone. This chain connects TRBV6-1 to TRBJ1-4; perhaps TRBD1 as D (5 bases). CDR3 length equals 14 residues. The germline gives CDR1 MNHNS, CDR2 SASEGT. Trimming removed 11 bases from V and 0 bases from J, with 13 bases in between. CDR3 bases: TGTGCCGCGGGGGGGGAGACAACTAATGAAAAACTGTTTTTT. Residues: CAAGGETTNEKLFF.

As regards this clone: Different DNA sequences within this sample yield the same CDR3. The chain carries TRBV5-1 and TRBJ1-3; D uncertain. V gave up 1 base and J gave up 4 bases, with 9 bases separating them. This CDR3 has 14 amino acids. Germline V lookup: CDR1 SGHRS, CDR2 YFSETQ. As DNA, the CDR3 is TGCGCCAGCAGCTTGTCGTCCTCCGGAAACACCATATATTTT. Its protein product is CASSLSSSGNTIYF.

This rearrangement joins TRBV6-5 to TRBJ1-1; 8 nucleotides line up with TRBD1. With V trimmed by 5 bases and J by 1 base, 6 bases remained unmatched. The CDR3 runs to 15 residues. Germline CDR1 reads MNHEY; CDR2 reads SVGAGI. CDR3 in amino acids: CASSRWDRPNTEAFF. The CDR3 DNA follows: TGTGCCAGCAGTCGATGGGACAGGCCGAACACTGAAGCTTTCTTT.

V and J are TRBV10-3 and TRBJ1-1; D gene ambiguous. The germline CDR1 and CDR2 sequences are ENHRY and SYGVKD. The CDR3 runs to 15 residues. Between the trimmed V and J ends, which lost 3 bases and 0 bases, there was a span of 11 bases. The CDR3 DNA follows: TGTGCCATCAGTGAACGAGACGGAATGAACACTGAAGCTTTCTTT. This encodes CAISERDGMNTEAFF.

V is TRBV2 and J is TRBJ2-7, with TRBD1 identical over 8 bases. Per germline, CDR1 SNHLY and CDR2 FYNNEI. The CDR3 sequence is 13 residues long. The J segment lost 5 bases and the V segment lost 5 bases, leaving 5 bases of the junction unmatched. The CDR3 DNA follows: TGTGCCAGCAGTTTGGACAGGGTCCACGAGCAGTACTTC. Its protein product is CASSLDRVHEQYF.